Following are 15 T cell receptor beta chains from one sample sequenced in a study of blood T cell repertoires in COVID-19. Only in-frame clones appear in the TCRdb table, and some are missing; sequencing was by immunoSEQ multiplex PCR. The table includes 400,000 to 450,000 clones, 80% to 90% detected once. The material sequenced was PBMCs or T cells enriched from blood (not recorded which). The receptors stem from a man in his thirties or forties who had recovered from COVID-19.

This rearrangement joins TRBV7-3 to TRBJ2-2; 10 bases agree with TRBD2. The CDR3 contains 15 residues. J gave up 5 bases and V 5 bases, and 5 bases lay outside the gene matches. CDR1 is SGHTA, CDR2 FQGTGA, per germline. The CDR3 loop is CASSVAGGLTGELFF. CDR3 bases: TGTGCCAGCAGCGTAGCGGGAGGTTTGACCGGGGAGCTGTTTTTT.

V is TRBV3-1 (or the pseudogene TRBV3-2) and J is TRBJ1-2; no clear D gene. The CDR3 contains 14 residues. V was trimmed by 0 bases and J by 7 bases, leaving 12 bases between them. The germline gives CDR1 LGHDT, CDR2 YNNKEL (reference sequence). The DNA for the CDR3 is TGTGCCAGCAGCCAAGAAGGGAGCCTGTTTGGCTACACCTTC. It yields the protein CASSQEGSLFGYTF.

The rearrangement links TRBV18 to TRBJ2-5; no firm D call. This CDR3 is built from 11 residues. V lost 5 bases and J lost 2, with 3 bases in between. Germline values: CDR1 KGHSH, CDR2 LQKENI. The CDR3 reads CASSSQETQYF. For the CDR3, the DNA is TGTGCCAGCTCATCGCAAGAGACCCAGTACTTC.

The chain recombines TRBV3-1 (or the pseudogene TRBV3-2) with TRBJ2-2; D is unclear. The CDR3 runs to 14 residues. In germline, CDR1 is LGHDT, CDR2 YNNKEL (reference sequence). V was pared by 4 bases and J by 5 bases, with 11 bases between. The CDR3 region is CASSRGLRTGELFF. Written as DNA, the CDR3 is TGTGCCAGCAGCCGTGGGTTGCGGACCGGGGAGCTGTTTTTT.

This rearrangement joins TRBV27 to TRBJ2-2; 10 nucleotides agree with TRBD1. CDR3 length: 20 amino acids. Germline CDR1 is MNHEY and CDR2 is SMNVEV (reference sequence). V shed 2 bases and J 0 bases; nucleotides not matched to a gene: 12. The CDR3 bases are TGTGCCAGCAGTTTAAGGCCCCGGACAGGGGGGAACCCGAACACCGGGGAGCTGTTTTTT. It specifies CASSLRPRTGGNPNTGELFF.

The rearrangement links TRBV5-1 to TRBJ2-2; the match to TRBD1 covers 8 bases. CDR3 length equals 14 residues. CDR1 and CDR2 (germline): SGHRS, YFSETQ. V gave up 2 bases and J gave up 4 bases; unmatched junction bases: 1. CDR3 protein: CASSLTGGTGELFF. As DNA, the CDR3 is TGCGCCAGCAGCTTAACAGGGGGCACCGGGGAGCTGTTTTTT.

The V call is TRBV27, the J call TRBJ2-7; TRBD1 matches 9 bases. V shed 6 bases and J 8 bases; nucleotides not matched to a gene: 14. The CDR3 consists of 15 residues. CDR1 and CDR2 from the germline V gene are MNHEY and SMNVEV (reference sequence). The DNA for the CDR3 is TGTGCCAGCAGCTCCTCAGCGGGACAGGGTATCAAGCAGTACTTC. Amino acid sequence: CASSSSAGQGIKQYF.

The chain joins TRBV7-9 to TRBJ2-5; D unresolved. CDR1 and CDR2 from the germline V gene are SEHNR and FQNEAQ (reference sequence). There are 12 residues in the CDR3. Trimming left V 6 bases short and J 0 bases short, with 5 bases between. The DNA of the CDR3 is TGTGCCAGCAGTCTTGACCAAGAGACCCAGTACTTC. Its protein product is CASSLDQETQYF.

This chain joins TRBV14 and TRBJ1-4, with D possibly being TRBD1 (6 bases). This CDR3 comprises 18 residues. Germline V gene data show CDR1 as SGHDN and CDR2 as FVKESK. The V and J ends lost 2 bases and 0 bases respectively, with 16 bases between them. In DNA form, the CDR3 reads TGTGCCAGCAGCCAACGTCCCAGGACAGCAGCAACTAATGAAAAACTGTTTTTT. Translated, it gives CASSQRPRTAATNEKLFF.

The chain recombines TRBV19 with TRBJ2-1, with TRBD2 as a possible D gene (5 bases). Germline V gene data show CDR1 as LNHDA and CDR2 as SQIVND (reference sequence). The CDR3 is made up of 15 amino acids. V was pared by 7 bases and J by 5 bases, with 18 bases between. The CDR3 nucleotides are TGTGCCAGTATTAGGAGTACTAGTCCGAACAATGAGCAGTTCTTC. Amino acids: CASIRSTSPNNEQFF.

The chain employs TRBV12-3 or TRBV12-4 and TRBJ2-3; TRBD1 is a possible D gene (7 bases). The germline V and J ends were trimmed by 11 bases and 4 bases, with 16 bases remaining between them. This CDR3 region has 13 residues. The CDR3 sequence: CAAGGFASDTQYF. CDR3 nucleotide sequence: TGTGCCGCAGGGGGGTTTGCGTCAGATACGCAGTATTTT.

The V call is TRBV7-2, the J call TRBJ2-5; D perhaps matches TRBD1 (6 bases). The CDR3 extends over 14 amino acids. Germline CDR1 is SGHTA and CDR2 is FQGNSA. Trimming took off 5 bases at V and 2 bases at J, with 12 bases between the two ends. The CDR3 region is CASSPHRAQETQYF. The CDR3 coding sequence is TGTGCCAGCAGCCCCCACAGGGCACAAGAGACCCAGTACTTC.

This clone came up once. This chain connects TRBV9 to TRBJ2-7; 7 bases agree with TRBD1. V gave up 2 bases and J gave up 4 bases; unmatched junction bases: 12. The CDR3 is 16 residues long. Germline CDR1 is SGDLS and CDR2 is YYNGEE. CDR3 sequence reads: CASSVKEQGPTYEQYF. The DNA for the CDR3 is TGTGCCAGCAGCGTCAAGGAACAGGGGCCGACGTACGAGCAGTACTTC.

This chain links TRBV30 with TRBJ1-5, with D unresolved. V gave up 1 base and J gave up 11 bases, with 9 bases separating them. The CDR3 has 11 residues. Germline V gives CDR1 GTSNPN, CDR2 SVGIG (reference sequence). The CDR3 spells CAWSGGRAQHF. The CDR3 DNA is TGTGCCTGGAGTGGAGGGAGGGCCCAGCATTTT.

The genes are TRBV21-1 and TRBJ2-7; TRBD2 is taken as the D call from the table, unchecked against the DNA. TRBV21-1 is marked as a pseudogene. This CDR3 spans 12 amino acids. The CDR3: CASSKKGGARGF. Written as DNA, the CDR3 is TGTGCCAGCAGCAAAAAGGGGGGGGCTAGAGGGTTC.